The subject of this entry is one TCR beta chain. Its antigen is not yet known. Qualities for individual bases were not recorded, and no much larger clone is one base off. Whole blood was collected in K2EDTA tubes by collaborating institutions according to the institutions' own protocols. For TCRbeta analysis, collaborators shipped samples as frozen whole blood, isolated PBMCs, or DNA extracted from either of those sample types. These data belong to a study of blood T cell repertoires in COVID-19 (dated by TCRdb to the early 2020s). Notes on the research overall: Collaborator samples came from the United States, Italy and Spain and covered acute and convalescent phases of COVID-19. The prospective study material was composed of cDNA or gDNA derived from T cells, B-cell-depleted T cells, or PBMCs. Subjects who had been exposed to COVID-19, were actively infected with it, or had recovered from it provided the deeply sampled blood TCRbeta repertoires that made up the dataset. The repertoires were released in a freely available public database intended as a resource for research on the immune response to SARS-CoV-2. The samples were drawn from the first 160 participants of the ongoing ImmuneRACE study and from 1,254 subjects provided by 6 global collaborators. A de-identified subject ID, COVID-19 status, age in years and sex were almost always included in the sample metadata. Where HLA class I and class II types were available, the types were taken from metadata supplied by the sample provider, not from assay-based typing. On the study overall, not on this receptor specifically: The quantity of clinical and demographic metadata differed by source and by participant and was supplied without curation.

V lost 3 bases and J lost 4 bases; the stretch between them is 6 bases long. There are 13 amino acids in the CDR3, from cysteine to phenylalanine inclusive. Here the CDR3 DNA is all that survives: 39 bases in frame from base 1. Based on the germline V gene, the CDR1 and CDR2 sequences are SGHVS and FQNEAQ. The immunoSEQ Assay, a bias-controlled multiplex PCR, was used to amplify TCRbeta CDR3 regions from genomic DNA. As for the authors' bioinformatics: The number of nucleated cells in each sample was estimated by amplification of reference gene primers within the assay. To quantify the absolute abundance of each unique TCRbeta CDR3 rearrangement, sequence reads were collapsed and filtered. For each sample, productive Simpson clonality was calculated as the square root of Simpson's diversity index over productive rearrangements. In TCRdb, the immuneACCESS table is reduced to in-frame sequences with V and J assigned. These tables do not hold every clone; where another copy was compared, an unresolved V gene accounts for under half, and the others remain unexplained. That table supplies the V and J calls and clone size; D and trimming were determined from the DNA. The sample table holds 260,000 or so clones, of which approximately 85% were seen once. About 9.8% of the sample comes from the top ten.

This sequence originates from a man between 18 and 29 years old with active or convalescent COVID-19. The sample taken for sequencing was peripheral blood. Recombination joined TRBV7-8 with TRBJ2-2; there is no confident call for the D gene. Read as DNA, the sequence is TGTGCCAGCAGCTTTGAGTTCACCGGGGAGCTGTTTTTT. It translates to CASSFEFTGELFF.